What follows is one T cell receptor beta chain and its context. What it binds is unknown. This entry is derived from a study of T cell clonotyping in hematopoietic cell transplantation. Sequenced by immunoSEQ multiplex PCR; TCRdb stores in-frame clones only, minus some. The sample comprises approximately 30,000 clones, roughly 95% of which are singletons, and 1.1% to 1.5% rests with the top ten. Study observations and caveats: CD4 and CD8 repertoire contributions could not be separated without sorting.

V was cut by 6 bases and J by 4 bases, with 12 bases left in between. Germline CDR1 is SGHDN and CDR2 is FVKESK. CDR3 length: 14 residues. Sequenced: peripheral blood mononuclear cells. The sequence was collected from a man aged 50-60 years in good health. Some clones in this sample may be carry-over from other donors' samples. The J gene is TRBJ1-4, the V gene TRBV14; D perhaps matches TRBD1 (5 bases). This CDR3 reads CASSPGRNNEKLFF. The CDR3 bases are TGTGCCAGCAGTCCGGGACGCAATAATGAAAAACTGTTTTTT.